These T cell receptor beta chains were read from a single sample in a study of response to subunit inactivated influenza vaccine. MiXCR, applied by TCRdb to the RT-PCR reads, yields one record per CDR3 protein. The table shows about 480,000 distinct CDR3 sequences, with roughly 13% occurring only once. The sequencing used PBMCs from blood, collected 45 days after vaccination. The receptors originated from a man over 45 who received an inactivated influenza vaccine. Each CDR3 is given with its conserved first and last residue. The order of the fields is J gene, clone size, D gene, V gene, CDR3 DNA, CDR3 protein. D genes are given only for firm matches. Expanded clones get a size class; other rows say once, few or many, or leave the size out.

TRBJ2-1,few,-,TRBV12-3/TRBV12-4,TGTGCCAGCAGTTTTACGCTTTCGGGTGGGCCTTACAATGAGCAGTTCTTC,CASSFTLSGGPYNEQFF
TRBJ2-7,-,TRBD2,TRBV13,TGTGCCAGCAGCCCCCACGGCGGGAGGTCGTACGAGCAGTACTTC,CASSPHGGRSYEQYF
TRBJ2-3,many,-,TRBV29-1,TGCAGCGGGGACGCCGGACTCACAGATACGCAGTATTTT,CSGDAGLTDTQYF
TRBJ2-2,-,-,TRBV4-3,TGCGCCAGCAGCCAAGGTTTCGGGAGAAAATCCGGGGAGCTGTTTTTT,CASSQGFGRKSGELFF
TRBJ2-3,few,TRBD2,TRBV5-1,TGCGCCAGCAGCTTGGAATGGCGGCTAGCGGGAGGTGGGCCAGATACGCAGTATTTT,CASSLEWRLAGGGPDTQYF
TRBJ2-1,-,-,TRBV4-1,TGCGCCAGCAGCCAAGGGTTAAACAGGGTACCCCCCAATGAGCAGTTCTTC,CASSQGLNRVPPNEQFF
TRBJ2-5,-,-,TRBV7-3,TGTGCCAGCAGCTTAATGGGCCAGTCGAAAGAGACCCAGTACTTC,CASSLMGQSKETQYF
TRBJ2-1,few,TRBD2,TRBV18,TGTGCCAGCTCACCACCGGGACTAGCGGGGGCAACCCCCAATGAGCAGTTCTTC,CASSPPGLAGATPNEQFF
TRBJ1-1,few,-,TRBV5-1,TGCGCCAGCAGCGGGACCGGGACATCAAACACTGAAGCTTTCTTT,CASSGTGTSNTEAFF
TRBJ2-5,-,-,TRBV7-9,TGTGCCAGCAGCTTGTACGGGCTGGAGACCCAGTACTTC,CASSLYGLETQYF
TRBJ2-1,-,-,TRBV20-1,TGCAGTGCTAGAGGGGAACAGGGCCGTAACTCCTACAATGAGCAGTTCTTC,CSARGEQGRNSYNEQFF
TRBJ2-3,-,TRBD2,TRBV28,TGTGCCAGCAGTTTAGGGGGGAGGGCAGGAGATACGCAGAATTTT,CASSLGGRAGDTQNF
TRBJ1-6,-,TRBD1,TRBV5-6,TGTGCCAGCAGCCTACCTTCGACAGGGATGGCTTCACCCCTCCACTTT,CASSLPSTGMASPLHF
TRBJ2-1,few,TRBD2,TRBV7-6,TGTGCCAGCAGCTTATCTAGCGGGCCTTACAATGAGCAGTTCTTC,CASSLSSGPYNEQFF
TRBJ2-5,few,-,TRBV6-1,TGTGCCAGCAGAGACACATGGGGGGGGGCCCGGGAGACCCAGTACTTC,CASRDTWGGARETQYF
TRBJ1-4,-,TRBD1,TRBV7-9,TGTGCCAGCAGCTCCACAGGGGAAACTAATGAAAAACTGTTTTTT,CASSSTGETNEKLFF
TRBJ2-7,-,-,TRBV2,TGTGCCAGCAGTGAACTCGGCAGGGCAACCTACGAGCAGTACTTC,CASSELGRATYEQYF
TRBJ2-7,-,TRBD2,TRBV20-1,TGCAGTGCTAGCTCACTCCGGACTAGCGGGGTTGCCTACGAGCAGTACTTC,CSASSLRTSGVAYEQYF
TRBJ2-4,-,-,TRBV5-1,TGCGCCAGCAGCGATGGACTGGAGCCGAACATTCAGTACTTC,CASSDGLEPNIQYF
TRBJ2-3,-,TRBD2,TRBV9,TGTGCCAGCAGCGTAGTTGCGGGAGGCCCTCGGGATACGCAGTATTTT,CASSVVAGGPRDTQYF
TRBJ2-3,few,-,TRBV3-1,TGTGCCAGCAGCACGGGGTATAGCACAGATACGCAGTATTTT,CASSTGYSTDTQYF
TRBJ2-1,many,-,TRBV29-1,TGCAGCGCTGGGGGGGGCTTGGAGCAGTTCTTC,CSAGGGLEQFF
TRBJ2-3,many,-,TRBV20-1,TGCAGTGCTAGAGTCCAGTCTAGCACAGATACGCAGTATTTT,CSARVQSSTDTQYF
TRBJ2-5,few,TRBD1,TRBV6-2/TRBV6-3,TGTGCCAGCAGCTATATGGACAGGGAAGAGACCCAGTACTTC,CASSYMDREETQYF
TRBJ1-4,-,-,TRBV20-1,TGCAGTGCTAGATCTTCTAAGGGGGTTGAAAAACTGTTTTTT,CSARSSKGVEKLFF
TRBJ2-3,few,-,TRBV5-1,TGCGCCAGCAGCTTGACAGCGGCAGATACGCAGTATTTT,CASSLTAADTQYF
TRBJ2-3,many,-,TRBV28,TGTGCCAGCAGTTTAGGTGGCAGGGAGAGCACAGATACGCAGTATTTT,CASSLGGRESTDTQYF
TRBJ1-2,-,-,TRBV7-9,TGTGCCAGCAGCTTAGAGATGAACTGGGTGGGCTACACCTTC,CASSLEMNWVGYTF
TRBJ2-5,-,-,TRBV7-7,TGTGCTAGCAGCTTACAGGCCTCACAAGAGACCCAGTACTTC,CASSLQASQETQYF
TRBJ2-1,few,-,TRBV7-2,TGTGCCAGCAGCTTAGATTTCCAGGGCTCCTACAATGAGCAGTTCTTC,CASSLDFQGSYNEQFF
TRBJ2-1,-,TRBD2,TRBV6-2/TRBV6-3,TGTGCCAGCAGTTTCACCGGACTAGCGGGAGGGAATGAGCAGTTCTTC,CASSFTGLAGGNEQFF
TRBJ1-2,-,TRBD1,TRBV4-2,TGTGCCAGCAGCCACCCGGGACAGGGGATGAATGGCTACACCTTC,CASSHPGQGMNGYTF
TRBJ1-6,-,TRBD1,TRBV20-1,TGCAGTGCTGGGGGACAGGGGTCCAATTCACCCCTCCACTTT,CSAGGQGSNSPLHF
TRBJ2-7,-,-,TRBV11-1,TGTGCCAGCAGCCTTGGTGGAGGTTACTCCTACGAGCAGTACTTC,CASSLGGGYSYEQYF
TRBJ2-7,few,TRBD2,TRBV12-3/TRBV12-4,TGTGCCAGCACATCCCAAAGCGGGAGGGTACACGAGCAGTACTTC,CASTSQSGRVHEQYF
TRBJ2-5,-,-,TRBV20-1,TGCAGTGCCACTCACAGGGAAACTTGGTACCAAGAGACCCAGTACTTC,CSATHRETWYQETQYF
TRBJ2-2,many,-,TRBV9,TGTGCCAGCAGCGTATTCAGGAACACCGGGGAGCTGTTTTTT,CASSVFRNTGELFF